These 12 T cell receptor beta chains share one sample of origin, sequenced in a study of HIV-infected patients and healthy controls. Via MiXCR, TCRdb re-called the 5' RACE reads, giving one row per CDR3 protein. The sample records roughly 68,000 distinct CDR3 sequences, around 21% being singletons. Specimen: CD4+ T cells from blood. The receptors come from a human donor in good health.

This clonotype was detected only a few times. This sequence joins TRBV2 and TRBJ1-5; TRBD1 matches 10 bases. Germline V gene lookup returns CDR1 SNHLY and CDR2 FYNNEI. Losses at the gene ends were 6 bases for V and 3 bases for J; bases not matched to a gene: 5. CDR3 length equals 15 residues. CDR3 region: CASRLGTGANQPQHF. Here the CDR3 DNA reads TGTGCCAGCAGGCTCGGGACAGGGGCCAATCAGCCCCAGCATTTT.

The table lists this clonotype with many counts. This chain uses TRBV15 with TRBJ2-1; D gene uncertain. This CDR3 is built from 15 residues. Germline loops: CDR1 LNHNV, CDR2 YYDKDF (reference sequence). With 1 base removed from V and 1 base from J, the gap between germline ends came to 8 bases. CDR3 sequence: CATSRARWSYNEQFF. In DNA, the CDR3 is TGTGCCACCAGCAGAGCAAGGTGGTCCTACAATGAGCAGTTCTTC. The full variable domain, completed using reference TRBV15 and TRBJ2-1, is DAMVIQNPRYQVTQFGKPVTLSCSQTLNHNVMYWYQQKSSQAPKLLFHYYDKDFNNEADTPDNFQSRRPNTSFCFLDIRSPGLGDTAMYLCATSRARWSYNEQFFGPGTRLTVL.

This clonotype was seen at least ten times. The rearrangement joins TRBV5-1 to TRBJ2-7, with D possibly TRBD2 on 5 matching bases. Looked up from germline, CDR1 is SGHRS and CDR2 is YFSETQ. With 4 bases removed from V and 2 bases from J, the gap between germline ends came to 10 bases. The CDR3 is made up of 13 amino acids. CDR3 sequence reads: CASSPGETYEQYF. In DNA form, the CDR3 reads TGCGCCAGCAGCCCCGGGGAGACCTACGAGCAGTACTTC.

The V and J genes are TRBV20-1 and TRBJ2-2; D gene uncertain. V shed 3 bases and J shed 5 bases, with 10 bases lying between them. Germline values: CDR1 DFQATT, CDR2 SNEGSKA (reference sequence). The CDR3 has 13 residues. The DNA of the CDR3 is TGCAGTGCTAGCTCTAGTTTAACCGGGGAGCTGTTTTTT. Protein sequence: CSASSSLTGELFF.

The CDR3 nucleotides are TGTGCCAGCAGCTTGCTACTAGCGGGAGTTGACGAGCAGTTCTTC. Translating gives CASSLLLAGVDEQFF. The V call is TRBV5-4, the J call TRBJ2-1, with 11 nucleotides matching TRBD2. The V gene's germline CDR1 is SGHNT and CDR2 YYREEE (reference sequence). Trimming at V came to 1 base and at J to 10 bases, leaving 7 bases not matched to a gene. The CDR3 totals 15 residues.

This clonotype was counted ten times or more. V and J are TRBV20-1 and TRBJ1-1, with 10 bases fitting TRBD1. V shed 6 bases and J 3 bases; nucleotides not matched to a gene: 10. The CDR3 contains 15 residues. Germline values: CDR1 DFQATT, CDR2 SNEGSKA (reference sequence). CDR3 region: CSAPPTGGLDTEAFF. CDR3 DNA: TGCAGTGCACCTCCGACAGGGGGCCTAGACACTGAAGCTTTCTTT.

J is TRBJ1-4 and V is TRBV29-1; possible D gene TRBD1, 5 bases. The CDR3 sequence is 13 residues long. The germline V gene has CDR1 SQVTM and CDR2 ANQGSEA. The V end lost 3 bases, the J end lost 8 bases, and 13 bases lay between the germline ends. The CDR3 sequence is CSVDLGPTEKLFF. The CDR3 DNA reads TGCAGCGTTGATTTGGGGCCCACGGAAAAACTGTTTTTT.

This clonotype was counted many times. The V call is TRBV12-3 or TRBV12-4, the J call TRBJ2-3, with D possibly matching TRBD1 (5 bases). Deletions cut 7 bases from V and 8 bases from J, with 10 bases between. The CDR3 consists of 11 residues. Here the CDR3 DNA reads TGTGCCAGCACATCTAGGGGTACGCAGTATTTT. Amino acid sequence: CASTSRGTQYF.

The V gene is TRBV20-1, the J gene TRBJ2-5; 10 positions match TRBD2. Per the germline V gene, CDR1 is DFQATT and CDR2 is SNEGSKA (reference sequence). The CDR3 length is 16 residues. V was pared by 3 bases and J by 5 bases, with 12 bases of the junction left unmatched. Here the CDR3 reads CSARVAGGALRETQYF. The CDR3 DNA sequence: TGCAGTGCTAGGGTAGCGGGAGGTGCCCTGAGGGAGACCCAGTACTTC.

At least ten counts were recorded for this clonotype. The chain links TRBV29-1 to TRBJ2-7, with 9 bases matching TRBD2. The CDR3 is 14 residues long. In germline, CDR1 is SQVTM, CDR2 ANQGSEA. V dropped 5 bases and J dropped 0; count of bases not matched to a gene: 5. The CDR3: CSVRSGGRSYEQYF. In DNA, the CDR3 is TGCAGCGTTCGTAGCGGGGGCCGCTCCTACGAGCAGTACTTC.

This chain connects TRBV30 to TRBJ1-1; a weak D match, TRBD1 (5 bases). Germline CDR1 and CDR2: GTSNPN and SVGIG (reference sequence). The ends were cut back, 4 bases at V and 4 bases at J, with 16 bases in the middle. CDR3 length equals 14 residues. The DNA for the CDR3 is TGTGCCTGGACAGGGAACGCTCAAGGCACTGAAGCTTTCTTT. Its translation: CAWTGNAQGTEAFF. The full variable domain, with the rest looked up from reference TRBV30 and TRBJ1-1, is SQTIHQWPATLVQPVGSPLSLECTVEGTSNPNLYWYRQAAGRGLQLLFYSVGIGQISSEVPQNLSASRPQDRQFILSSKKLLLSDSGFYLCAWTGNAQGTEAFFGQGTRLTVV.

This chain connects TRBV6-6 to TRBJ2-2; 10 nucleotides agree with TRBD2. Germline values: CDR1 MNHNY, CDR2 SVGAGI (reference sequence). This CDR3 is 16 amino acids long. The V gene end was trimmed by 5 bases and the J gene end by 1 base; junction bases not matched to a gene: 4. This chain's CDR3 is CASSPRLAGNTGELFF. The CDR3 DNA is TGTGCCAGCAGTCCCCGACTAGCGGGGAACACCGGGGAGCTGTTTTTT.